This TCR beta chain was sequenced in a study of T cells in women clearing cervical HPV infection. Study details: Case blood drawn at lesion detection; control blood after infection cleared. Cases' blood sampling followed lesion detection by median approximately 150 days (90 to 200). HLA type stays a possible confounder, typing being limited.

This clone is labeled medium-sized based on frequency. The antigen is unknown. An end of the junction does not agree with germline; a read error may underlie this. Study-level points and caveats: A classifier using richness and V gene abundances reached an AUC of around 0.83.

The repertoire was sequenced with immunoSEQ multiplex PCR; TCRdb's copy has only in-frame clones and lacks some. Its clone listing holds 20,000 to 25,000 clones. This receptor was obtained from a woman aged 18 to 75 with a cervical HPV16 infection that either progressed to CIN3+ or cleared (not recorded which). The sample taken for sequencing was blood buffy coat.

Partial CDR3 DNA: TGTGCCAGCAGCATAACCGGGACTAGTTCGGATACG. Translation: CASSITGTSSDT. From start to end, the CDR3 is CASSITGTSSDTQYF. The V call is TRBV7-3, the J call TRBJ2-3; TRBD2 agrees at 8 bases. The CDR3 goes on 3 residues after the read ends, and that part is filled in from the germline J gene. The CDR3 is 15 residues long. Germline V lookup: CDR1 SGHTA, CDR2 FQGTGA. The variable domain in full, completed from reference TRBV7-3 and TRBJ2-3, reads GAGVSQTPSNKVTEKGKYVELRCDPISGHTALYWYRQSLGQGPEFLIYFQGTGAADDSGLPNDRFFAVRPEGSVSTLKIQRTERGDSAVYLCASSITGTSSDTQYFGPGTRLTVL.